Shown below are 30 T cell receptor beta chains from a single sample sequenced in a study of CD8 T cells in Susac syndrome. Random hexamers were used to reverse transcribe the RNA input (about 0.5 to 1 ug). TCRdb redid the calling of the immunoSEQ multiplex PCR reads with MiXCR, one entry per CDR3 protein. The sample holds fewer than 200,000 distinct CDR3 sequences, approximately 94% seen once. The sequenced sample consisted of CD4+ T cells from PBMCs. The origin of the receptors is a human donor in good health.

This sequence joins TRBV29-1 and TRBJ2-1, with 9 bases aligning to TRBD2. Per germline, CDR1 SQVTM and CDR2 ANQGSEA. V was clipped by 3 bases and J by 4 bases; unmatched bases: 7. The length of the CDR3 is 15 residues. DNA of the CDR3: TGCAGCGTTGAGCATAGCGGGGGACCTTACAATGAGCAGTTCTTC. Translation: CSVEHSGGPYNEQFF.

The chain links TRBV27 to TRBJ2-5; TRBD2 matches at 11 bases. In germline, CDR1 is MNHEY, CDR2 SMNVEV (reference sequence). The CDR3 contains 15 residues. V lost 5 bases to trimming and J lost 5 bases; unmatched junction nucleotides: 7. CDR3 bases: TGTGCCAGCAGTACCTTACTAGCGGGAGTGGAGACCCAGTACTTC. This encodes CASSTLLAGVETQYF.

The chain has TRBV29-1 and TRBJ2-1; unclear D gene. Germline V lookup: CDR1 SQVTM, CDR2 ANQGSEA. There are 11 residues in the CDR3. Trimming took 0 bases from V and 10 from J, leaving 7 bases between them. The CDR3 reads CSVEEGYEQFF. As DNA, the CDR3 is TGCAGCGTTGAAGAGGGCTACGAGCAGTTCTTC.

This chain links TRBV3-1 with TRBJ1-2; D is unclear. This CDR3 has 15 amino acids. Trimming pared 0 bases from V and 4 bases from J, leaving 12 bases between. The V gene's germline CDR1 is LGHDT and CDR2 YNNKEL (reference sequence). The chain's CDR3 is CASSQDGGRSYGYTF. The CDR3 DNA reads TGTGCCAGCAGCCAAGATGGAGGGCGCTCCTATGGCTACACCTTC.

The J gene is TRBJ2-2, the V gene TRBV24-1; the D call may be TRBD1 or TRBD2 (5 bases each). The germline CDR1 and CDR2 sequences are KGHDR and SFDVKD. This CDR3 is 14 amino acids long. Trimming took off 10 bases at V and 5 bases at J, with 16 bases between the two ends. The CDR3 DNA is TGTGCCACGGCCGGGACCGCAGGTACCGGGGAGCTGTTTTTT. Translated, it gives CATAGTAGTGELFF.

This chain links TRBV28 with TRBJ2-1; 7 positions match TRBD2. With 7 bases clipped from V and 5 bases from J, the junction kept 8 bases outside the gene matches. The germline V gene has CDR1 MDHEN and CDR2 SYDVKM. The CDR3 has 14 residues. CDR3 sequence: CASTRPAGNNEQFF. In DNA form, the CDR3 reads TGTGCCAGCACGCGACCAGCGGGGAACAATGAGCAGTTCTTC.

The DNA of the CDR3 is TGCAGCGTCCGAAGGGTACACTCGGCCGATAGCTCCTACAATGAGCAGTTCTTC. Translated: CSVRRVHSADSSYNEQFF. The V call is TRBV29-1, the J call TRBJ2-1, with D hard to call. The CDR3 totals 18 residues. Germline values: CDR1 SQVTM, CDR2 ANQGSEA. V gave up 6 bases and J gave up 0 bases, with 24 bases separating them.

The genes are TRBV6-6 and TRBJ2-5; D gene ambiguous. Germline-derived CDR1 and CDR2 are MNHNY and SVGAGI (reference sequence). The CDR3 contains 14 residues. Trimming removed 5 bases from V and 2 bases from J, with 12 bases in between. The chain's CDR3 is CASSQSSKQETQYF. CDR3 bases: TGTGCCAGCAGTCAAAGCTCGAAACAAGAGACCCAGTACTTC.

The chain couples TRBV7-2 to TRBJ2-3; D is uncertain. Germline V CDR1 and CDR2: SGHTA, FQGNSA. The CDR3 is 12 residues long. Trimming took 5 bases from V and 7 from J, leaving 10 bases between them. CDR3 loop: CASSQVPNTQYF. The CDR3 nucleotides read TGTGCCAGCAGCCAGGTTCCCAATACGCAGTATTTT.

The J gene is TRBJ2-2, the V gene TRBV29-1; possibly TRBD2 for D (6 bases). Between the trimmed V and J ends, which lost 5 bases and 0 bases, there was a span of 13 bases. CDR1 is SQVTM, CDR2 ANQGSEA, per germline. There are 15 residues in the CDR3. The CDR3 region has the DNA TGCAGCGTTAGAACCGGGACTCCGAACACCGGGGAGCTGTTTTTT. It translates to CSVRTGTPNTGELFF.

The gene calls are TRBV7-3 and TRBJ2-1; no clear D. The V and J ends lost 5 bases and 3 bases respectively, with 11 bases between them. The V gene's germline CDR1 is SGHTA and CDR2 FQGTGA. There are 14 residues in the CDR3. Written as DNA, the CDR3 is TGTGCCAGCAGCCTCGAAGGGCTCTACAATGAGCAGTTCTTC. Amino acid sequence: CASSLEGLYNEQFF.

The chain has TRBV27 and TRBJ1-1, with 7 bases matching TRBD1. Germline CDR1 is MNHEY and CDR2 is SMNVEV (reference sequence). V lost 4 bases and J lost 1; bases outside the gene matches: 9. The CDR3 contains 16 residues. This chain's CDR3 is CASSSPGGKGNTEAFF. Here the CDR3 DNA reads TGTGCCAGCAGTTCCCCAGGGGGTAAGGGGAACACTGAAGCTTTCTTT.

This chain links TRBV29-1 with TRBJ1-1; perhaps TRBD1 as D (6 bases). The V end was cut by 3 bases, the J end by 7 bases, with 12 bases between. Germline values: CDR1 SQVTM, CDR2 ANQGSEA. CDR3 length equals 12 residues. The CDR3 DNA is TGCAGCGTTGAGCCGCAGGGGCTTGAAGCTTTCTTT. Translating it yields CSVEPQGLEAFF.

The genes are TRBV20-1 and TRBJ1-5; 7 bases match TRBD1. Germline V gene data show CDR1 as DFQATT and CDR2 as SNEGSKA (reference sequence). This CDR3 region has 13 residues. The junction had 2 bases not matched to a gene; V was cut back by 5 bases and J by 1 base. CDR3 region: CSASTGSNQPQHF. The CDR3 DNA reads TGCAGTGCTTCGACAGGGAGCAATCAGCCCCAGCATTTT.

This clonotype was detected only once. DNA of the CDR3: TGTGCCAGCAGCTTTACTAGCGGGGCCTCCTACGAGCAGTACTTC. Translating it yields CASSFTSGASYEQYF. The V and J genes are TRBV7-2 and TRBJ2-7; 10 bases align to TRBD2. Germline V gene lookup returns CDR1 SGHTA and CDR2 FQGNSA. This CDR3 has 15 amino acids. V lost 3 bases to trimming and J lost 0 bases; unmatched junction nucleotides: 2. Using reference TRBV7-2 and TRBJ2-7 for the parts outside the CDR3, the full variable domain is GAGVSQSPSNKVTEKGKDVELRCDPISGHTALYWYRQSLGQGLEFLIYFQGNSAPDKSGLPSDRFSAERTGGSVSTLTIQRTQQEDSAVYLCASSFTSGASYEQYFGPGTRLTVT.

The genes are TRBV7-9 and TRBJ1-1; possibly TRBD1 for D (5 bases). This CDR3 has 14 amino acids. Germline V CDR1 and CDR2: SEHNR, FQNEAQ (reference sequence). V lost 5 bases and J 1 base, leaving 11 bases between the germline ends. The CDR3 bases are TGTGCCAGCAGCAGGGGTTGGGGGAACACTGAAGCTTTCTTT. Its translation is CASSRGWGNTEAFF.

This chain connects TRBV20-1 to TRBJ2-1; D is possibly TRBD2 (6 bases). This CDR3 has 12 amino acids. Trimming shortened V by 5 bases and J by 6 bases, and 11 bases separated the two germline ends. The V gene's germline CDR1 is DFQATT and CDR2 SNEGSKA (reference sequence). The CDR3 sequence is CSAPTSSNEQFF. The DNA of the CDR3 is TGCAGTGCTCCTACTAGCTCCAATGAGCAGTTCTTC.

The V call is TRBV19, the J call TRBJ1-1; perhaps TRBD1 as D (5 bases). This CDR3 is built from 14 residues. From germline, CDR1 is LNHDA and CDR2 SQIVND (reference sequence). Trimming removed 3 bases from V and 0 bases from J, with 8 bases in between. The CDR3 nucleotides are TGTGCCAGTAGTATGGGGCACCTGAACACTGAAGCTTTCTTT. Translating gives CASSMGHLNTEAFF.

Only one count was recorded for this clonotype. CDR3 DNA sequence: TGTGCCAGCAGTTTAGGGCTAGCGGGAGTGGCGCAGTATTTT. It yields the protein CASSLGLAGVAQYF. The V call is TRBV28, the J call TRBJ2-3; 10 bases line up with TRBD2. Germline assignment: CDR1 MDHEN and CDR2 SYDVKM. J gave up 10 bases and V 2 bases, and 6 bases lay outside the gene matches. The CDR3 is made up of 14 amino acids.

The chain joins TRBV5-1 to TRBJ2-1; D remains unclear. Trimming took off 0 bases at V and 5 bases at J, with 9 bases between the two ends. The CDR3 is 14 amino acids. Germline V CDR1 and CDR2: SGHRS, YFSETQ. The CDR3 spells CASSLGLRNNEQFF. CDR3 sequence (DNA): TGCGCCAGCAGCTTGGGTCTTAGAAACAATGAGCAGTTCTTC.

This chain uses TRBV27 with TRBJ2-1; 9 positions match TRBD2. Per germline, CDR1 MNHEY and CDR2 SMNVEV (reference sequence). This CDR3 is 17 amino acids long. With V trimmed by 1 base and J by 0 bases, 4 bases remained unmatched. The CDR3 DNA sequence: TGTGCCAGCAGTTTATGGCTAGCGGGACCCTCCTACAATGAGCAGTTCTTC. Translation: CASSLWLAGPSYNEQFF.

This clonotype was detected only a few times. CDR3 bases: TGTGCCAGCAGCGAACAAGAGACCCAGTACTTC. It encodes CASSEQETQYF. The rearrangement uses TRBV7-8 and TRBJ2-5, with no clear D. V dropped 5 bases and J dropped 2 bases, with 3 bases sitting between them. Germline V gene sequence: CDR1 SGHVS, CDR2 FQNEAQ. CDR3 size: 11 residues.

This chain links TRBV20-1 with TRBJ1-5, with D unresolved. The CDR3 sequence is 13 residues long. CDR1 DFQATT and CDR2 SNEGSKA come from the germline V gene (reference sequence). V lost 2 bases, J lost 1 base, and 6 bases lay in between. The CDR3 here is CSARSQSNQPQHF. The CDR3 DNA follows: TGCAGTGCTAGATCGCAGAGCAATCAGCCCCAGCATTTT.

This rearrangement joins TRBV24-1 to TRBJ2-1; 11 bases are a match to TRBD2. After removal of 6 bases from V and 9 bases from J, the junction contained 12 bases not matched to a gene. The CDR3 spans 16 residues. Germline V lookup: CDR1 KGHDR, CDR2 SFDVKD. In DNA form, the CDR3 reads TGTGCCACCAGTATCGGGACTAGCGGCTACAACATTGAGCAGTTCTTC. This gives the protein CATSIGTSGYNIEQFF.

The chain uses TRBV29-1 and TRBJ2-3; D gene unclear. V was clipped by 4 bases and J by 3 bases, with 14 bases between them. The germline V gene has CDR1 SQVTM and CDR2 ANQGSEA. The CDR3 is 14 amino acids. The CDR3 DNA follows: TGCAGCGTTGGATCTGGGCTGGTGACAGATACGCAGTATTTT. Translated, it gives CSVGSGLVTDTQYF.

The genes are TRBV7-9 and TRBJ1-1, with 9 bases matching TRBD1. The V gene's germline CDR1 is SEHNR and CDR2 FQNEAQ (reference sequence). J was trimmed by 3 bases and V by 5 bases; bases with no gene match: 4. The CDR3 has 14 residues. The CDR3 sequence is CASSTDRGDTEAFF. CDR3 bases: TGTGCCAGCAGCACTGACAGGGGGGACACTGAAGCTTTCTTT.

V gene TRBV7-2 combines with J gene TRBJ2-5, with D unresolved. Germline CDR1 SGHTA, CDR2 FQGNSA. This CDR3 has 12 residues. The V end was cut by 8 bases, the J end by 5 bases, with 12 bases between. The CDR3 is CASSPLGETQYF. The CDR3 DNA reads TGTGCCAGCTCGCCCTTAGGGGAGACCCAGTACTTC. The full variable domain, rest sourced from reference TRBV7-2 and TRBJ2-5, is GAGVSQSPSNKVTEKGKDVELRCDPISGHTALYWYRQSLGQGLEFLIYFQGNSAPDKSGLPSDRFSAERTGGSVSTLTIQRTQQEDSAVYLCASSPLGETQYFGPGTRLLVL.

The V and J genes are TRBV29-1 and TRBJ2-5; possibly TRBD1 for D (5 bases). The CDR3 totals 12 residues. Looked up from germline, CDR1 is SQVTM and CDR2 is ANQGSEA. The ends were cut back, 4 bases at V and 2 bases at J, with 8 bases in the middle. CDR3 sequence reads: CSVVRGQETQYF. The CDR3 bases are TGCAGCGTTGTTAGGGGACAAGAGACCCAGTACTTC.

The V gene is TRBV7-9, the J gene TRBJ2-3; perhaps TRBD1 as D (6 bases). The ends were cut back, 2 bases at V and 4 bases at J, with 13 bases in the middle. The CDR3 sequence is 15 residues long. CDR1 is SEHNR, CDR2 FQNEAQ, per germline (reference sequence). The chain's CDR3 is CASSLNLQGADTQYF. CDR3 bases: TGTGCCAGCAGCTTAAATCTACAGGGAGCAGATACGCAGTATTTT.

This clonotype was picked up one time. The CDR3 DNA reads as TGCAGTTTGGAGGGACTAGTATATGGTGAGCAGTTCTTC. Its translation is CSLEGLVYGEQFF. The chain combines TRBV20-1 with TRBJ2-1, with 8 bases aligning to TRBD2. CDR1 is DFQATT and CDR2 is SNEGSKA in the germline V gene (reference sequence). J was trimmed by 9 bases and V by 8 bases; bases with no gene match: 12. The CDR3 loop spans 13 amino acids.